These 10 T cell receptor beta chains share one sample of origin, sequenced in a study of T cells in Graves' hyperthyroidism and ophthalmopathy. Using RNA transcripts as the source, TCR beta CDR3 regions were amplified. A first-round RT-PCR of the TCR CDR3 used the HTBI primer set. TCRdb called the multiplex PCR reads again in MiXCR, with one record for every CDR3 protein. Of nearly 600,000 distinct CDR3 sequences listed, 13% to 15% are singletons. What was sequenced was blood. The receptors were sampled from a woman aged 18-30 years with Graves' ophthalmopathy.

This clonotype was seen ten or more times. The CDR3 spells CASSSSGTRNEQFF. The CDR3 region has the DNA TGTGCCAGCAGCTCGAGTGGGACTAGAAATGAGCAGTTCTTC. The chain recombines TRBV7-3 with TRBJ2-1; 8 nucleotides align to TRBD2. V dropped 4 bases and J dropped 7; count of bases not matched to a gene: 6. The CDR3 has 14 amino acids. Germline V gene data show CDR1 as SGHTA and CDR2 as FQGTGA.

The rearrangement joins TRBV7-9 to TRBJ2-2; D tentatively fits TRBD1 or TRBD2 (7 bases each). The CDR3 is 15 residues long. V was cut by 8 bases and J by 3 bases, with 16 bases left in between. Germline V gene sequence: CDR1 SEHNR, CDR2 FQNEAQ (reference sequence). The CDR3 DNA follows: TGTGCCAGCCCCCATCCAGGGGGGGACACCGGGGAGCTGTTTTTT. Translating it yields CASPHPGGDTGELFF.

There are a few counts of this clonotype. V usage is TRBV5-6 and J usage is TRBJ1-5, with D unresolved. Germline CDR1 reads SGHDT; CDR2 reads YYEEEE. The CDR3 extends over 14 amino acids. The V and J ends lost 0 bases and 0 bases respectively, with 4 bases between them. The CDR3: CASSLDHSNQPQHF. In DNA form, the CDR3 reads TGTGCCAGCAGCTTGGATCATAGCAATCAGCCCCAGCATTTT.

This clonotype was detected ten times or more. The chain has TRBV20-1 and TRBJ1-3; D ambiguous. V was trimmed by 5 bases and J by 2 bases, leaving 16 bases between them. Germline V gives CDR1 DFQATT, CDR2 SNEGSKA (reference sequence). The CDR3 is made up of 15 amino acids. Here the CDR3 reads CSALTPVTAGNTIYF. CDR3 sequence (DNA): TGCAGTGCTCTTACCCCTGTCACCGCTGGAAACACCATATATTTT.

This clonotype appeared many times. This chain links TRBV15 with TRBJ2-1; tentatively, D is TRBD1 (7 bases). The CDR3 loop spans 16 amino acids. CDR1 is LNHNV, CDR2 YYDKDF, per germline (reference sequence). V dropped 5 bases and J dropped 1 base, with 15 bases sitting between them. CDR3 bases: TGTGCCACCAGCGGTGGACAGGAGGGATCCTACAATGAGCAGTTCTTC. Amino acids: CATSGGQEGSYNEQFF.

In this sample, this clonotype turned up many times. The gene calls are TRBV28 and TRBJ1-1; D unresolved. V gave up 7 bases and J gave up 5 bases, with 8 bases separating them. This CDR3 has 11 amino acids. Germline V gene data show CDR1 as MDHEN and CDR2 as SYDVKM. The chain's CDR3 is CASTFRTEAFF. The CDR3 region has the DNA TGTGCCAGCACCTTTAGAACTGAAGCTTTCTTT.

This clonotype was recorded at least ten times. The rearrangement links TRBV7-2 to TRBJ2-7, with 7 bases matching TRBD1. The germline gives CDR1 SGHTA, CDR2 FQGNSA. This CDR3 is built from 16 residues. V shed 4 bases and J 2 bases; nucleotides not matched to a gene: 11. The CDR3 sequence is CASSSRIDRVPYEQYF. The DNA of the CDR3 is TGTGCCAGCAGCTCCCGAATTGACAGGGTCCCCTACGAGCAGTACTTC.

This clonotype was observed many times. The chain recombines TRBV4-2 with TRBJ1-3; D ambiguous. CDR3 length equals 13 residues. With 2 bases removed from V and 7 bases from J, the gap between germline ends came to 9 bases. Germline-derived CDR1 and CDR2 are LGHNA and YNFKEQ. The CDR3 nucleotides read TGTGCCAGCAGCCAATCGTTAGAGAACACCATATATTTT. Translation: CASSQSLENTIYF.

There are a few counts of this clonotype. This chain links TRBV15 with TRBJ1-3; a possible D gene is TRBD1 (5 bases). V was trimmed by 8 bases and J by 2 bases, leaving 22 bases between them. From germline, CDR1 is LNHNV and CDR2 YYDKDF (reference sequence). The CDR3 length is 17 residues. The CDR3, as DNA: TGTGCCACCGGCACGAGCTGGGGGGGAGCCACTGGAAACACCATATATTTT. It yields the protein CATGTSWGGATGNTIYF.

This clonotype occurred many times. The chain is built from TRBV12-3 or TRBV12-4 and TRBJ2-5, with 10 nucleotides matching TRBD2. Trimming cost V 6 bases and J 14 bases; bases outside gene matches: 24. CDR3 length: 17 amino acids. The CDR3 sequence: CASSPGLAGVDRLLSYF. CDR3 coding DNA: TGTGCCAGCAGCCCGGGGCTAGCGGGAGTTGATAGGCTACTCTCTTACTTC.